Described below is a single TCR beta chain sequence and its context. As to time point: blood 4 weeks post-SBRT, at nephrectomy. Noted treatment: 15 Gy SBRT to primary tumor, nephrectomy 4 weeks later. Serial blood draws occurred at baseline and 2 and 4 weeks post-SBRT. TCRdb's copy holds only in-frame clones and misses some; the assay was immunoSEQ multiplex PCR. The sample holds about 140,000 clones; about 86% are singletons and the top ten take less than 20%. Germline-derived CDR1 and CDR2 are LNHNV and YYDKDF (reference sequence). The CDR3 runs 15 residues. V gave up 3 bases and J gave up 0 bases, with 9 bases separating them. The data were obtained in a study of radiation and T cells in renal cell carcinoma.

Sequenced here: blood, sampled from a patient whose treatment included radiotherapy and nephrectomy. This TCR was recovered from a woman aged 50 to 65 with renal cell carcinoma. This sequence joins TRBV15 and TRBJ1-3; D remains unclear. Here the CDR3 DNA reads TGTGCCACCAGCAGTCCCTCCCGCTCTGGAAACACCATATATTTT. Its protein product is CATSSPSRSGNTIYF.